The rows below give T cell receptor beta chains drawn from one sample of a study of T-cell reconstitution after alpha-beta-depleted transplantation in children. TCRdb ran MiXCR on the PCR reads and lists one entry per CDR3 protein. This table has 250,000 to 300,000 distinct CDR3 sequences, approximately 9.8% appearing once. Sequenced here: PBMCs from the stem cell graft donor, sampled from the stem cell graft. These receptors were collected from a human donor who donated a stem cell graft to a child with SCID. The CDR3 runs from the conserved cysteine through the conserved F or W. Fields, in order: J gene, V gene, D gene, clone size, CDR3 length, CDR3 protein, CDR3 DNA. D genes are given only for firm matches. Rows may omit the clone size; those that give it use once, few, many or a size class.

TRBJ2-1,TRBV20-1,.,few,15,CSARDLGAAYNEQFF,TGCAGTGCTAGAGATCTGGGAGCCGCCTACAATGAGCAGTTCTTC
TRBJ1-2,TRBV5-1,TRBD1,few,15,CASSTSGTGNYGYTF,TGCGCCAGCAGCACCTCCGGGACAGGGAACTATGGCTACACCTTC
TRBJ1-1,TRBV25-1,.,many,12,CASRAGATEAFF,TGTGCCAGCAGAGCAGGGGCCACTGAAGCTTTCTTT
TRBJ2-1,TRBV10-3,TRBD1,many,13,CAIRPDRGDEQFF,TGTGCCATCAGGCCGGACAGGGGCGATGAGCAGTTCTTC
TRBJ2-2,TRBV20-1,.,many,12,CSANFKTGELFF,TGCAGTGCTAATTTTAAAACCGGGGAGCTGTTTTTT
TRBJ2-7,TRBV12-3/TRBV12-4,.,.,13,CASRSLGTYEQYF,TGTGCCAGCAGATCACTAGGGACCTACGAGCAGTACTTC
TRBJ2-3,TRBV12-3/TRBV12-4,.,many,14,CASSLDQGPDTQYF,TGTGCCAGCAGTCTGGATCAGGGTCCAGATACGCAGTATTTT
TRBJ1-4,TRBV12-3/TRBV12-4,TRBD1,many,13,CASTATGGEKLFF,TGTGCCAGCACCGCGACAGGGGGAGAAAAACTGTTTTTT
TRBJ2-4,TRBV12-3/TRBV12-4,TRBD1,many,15,CASSSGQIAKNIQYF,TGTGCCAGCAGTTCGGGACAGATAGCCAAAAACATTCAGTACTTC
TRBJ2-1,TRBV7-8,.,few,16,CASSHLTRVADNEQFF,TGTGCCAGCAGCCACCTCACCAGGGTTGCCGACAATGAGCAGTTCTTC
TRBJ2-6,TRBV7-6,.,many,15,CASSSTYSGANVLTF,TGTGCCAGCAGCTCGACATACTCTGGGGCCAACGTCCTGACTTTC
TRBJ2-5,TRBV25-1,.,few,15,CASSEGLGNQETQYF,TGTGCCAGCAGTGAAGGTTTGGGCAACCAAGAGACCCAGTACTTC
TRBJ2-7,TRBV6-5,.,few,15,CASTLYGGSSYEQYF,TGTGCCAGCACCCTATATGGGGGGAGCTCCTACGAGCAGTACTTC
TRBJ1-2,TRBV29-1,TRBD1,many,12,CSAGQGASGYTF,TGCAGCGCGGGACAGGGGGCTAGTGGCTACACCTTC
TRBJ1-1,TRBV29-1,.,.,12,CSVARLNTEAFF,TGCAGCGTTGCCCGGCTGAACACTGAAGCTTTCTTT
TRBJ2-3,TRBV12-3/TRBV12-4,.,.,14,CASSIGSFTDTQYF,TGTGCCAGCAGTATAGGATCGTTCACAGATACGCAGTATTTT
TRBJ1-1,TRBV6-1,TRBD1,.,15,CASMGLTGVNTEAFF,TGTGCCAGCATGGGGTTGACAGGGGTGAACACTGAAGCTTTCTTT
TRBJ2-2,TRBV24-1,TRBD2,many,17,CATSDGQRGGNTGELFF,TGTGCCACCAGTGATGGCCAGCGGGGTGGGAACACCGGGGAGCTGTTTTTT
TRBJ2-5,TRBV12-3/TRBV12-4,.,many,13,CASSFSVGETQYF,TGTGCCAGCAGTTTTAGCGTCGGAGAGACCCAGTACTTC
TRBJ2-7,TRBV6-5,TRBD2,medium-sized,13,CASSPGLTYEQYF,TGTGCCAGCAGCCCGGGACTAACCTACGAGCAGTACTTC
TRBJ2-3,TRBV20-1,.,.,10,CSARLDTQYF,TGCAGTGCTAGGCTAGATACGCAGTATTTT
TRBJ2-7,TRBV9,TRBD1,few,16,CASSATGQGAFYEQYF,TGTGCCAGCAGCGCCACGGGACAGGGGGCGTTCTACGAGCAGTACTTC
TRBJ1-2,TRBV12-3/TRBV12-4,.,.,15,CASSSLGRAVVDSTF,TGTGCCAGCAGTTCCCTGGGTCGGGCAGTAGTTGATTCCACCTTC
TRBJ1-5,TRBV20-1,TRBD1,.,13,CSARTGANQPQHF,TGCAGTGCTAGGACAGGGGCGAATCAGCCCCAGCATTTT
TRBJ2-6,TRBV5-1,TRBD1,.,18,CASSPGQGALFGANVLTF,TGCGCCAGCAGCCCAGGACAGGGAGCCTTGTTCGGGGCCAACGTCCTGACTTTC
TRBJ2-2,TRBV19,TRBD1,.,14,CASSQGQGARELFF,TGTGCCAGTAGCCAAGGACAGGGGGCCCGGGAGCTGTTTTTT
TRBJ1-4,TRBV5-1,TRBD1,.,14,CASSPQGTEEKLFF,TGCGCCAGCAGCCCACAGGGGACGGAGGAAAAACTGTTTTTT
TRBJ1-1,TRBV20-1,TRBD1,.,14,CSARGDRVMTEAFF,TGCAGTGCTAGAGGAGACAGGGTGATGACTGAAGCTTTCTTT
TRBJ2-2,TRBV19,.,few,14,CASSGHINTGELFF,TGTGCCAGTTCGGGACATATCAATACCGGGGAGCTGTTTTTT
TRBJ1-2,TRBV2,.,few,14,CASSEALGAYGYTF,TGTGCCAGCAGTGAAGCGCTGGGGGCATATGGCTACACCTTC
TRBJ2-6,TRBV20-1,.,few,14,CSAGPGPGANVLTF,TGCAGTGCCGGGCCGGGACCTGGGGCCAACGTCCTGACTTTC
TRBJ1-2,TRBV4-1,TRBD1,.,15,CASSHAQGINYGYTF,TGCGCCAGCAGCCACGCACAGGGGATTAACTATGGCTACACCTTC
TRBJ1-4,TRBV11-2,.,once,14,CASSGRATNEKLFF,TGTGCCAGCAGCGGCAGAGCAACTAATGAAAAACTGTTTTTT
TRBJ2-7,TRBV29-1,.,.,14,CSAVFTGSPYEQYF,TGCAGCGCCGTGTTTACAGGGAGTCCCTACGAGCAGTACTTC
TRBJ1-6,TRBV5-1,TRBD1,.,19,CASSLVPPGGGQGYSPLHF,TGCGCCAGCAGCTTGGTACCCCCCGGCGGGGGACAGGGATATTCACCCCTCCACTTT
TRBJ2-7,TRBV3-1,TRBD2,many,14,CASSQAGAVGEQYF,TGTGCCAGCAGTCAAGCGGGGGCCGTTGGTGAGCAGTACTTC
TRBJ2-3,TRBV12-3/TRBV12-4,.,many,14,CASSLGDGTDTQYF,TGTGCCAGCAGTTTAGGTGATGGCACAGATACGCAGTATTTT
TRBJ1-5,TRBV7-2,.,few,15,CASSLDNWGRQPQHF,TGTGCCAGCAGCTTAGATAACTGGGGCCGGCAGCCCCAGCATTTT
TRBJ1-2,TRBV3-1,.,.,11,CASTPGYGYTF,TGTGCCAGCACGCCTGGGTATGGCTACACCTTC
TRBJ2-5,TRBV7-9,.,.,12,CASSPWGETQYF,TGTGCCAGCAGCCCTTGGGGGGAGACCCAGTACTTC
TRBJ2-7,TRBV7-9,.,.,15,CASSLGSGGTYEQYF,TGTGCCAGCAGCTTAGGATCAGGGGGGACCTACGAGCAGTACTTC
TRBJ2-6,TRBV3-1,.,many,14,CASSQGAGANVLTF,TGTGCCAGCAGCCAAGGGGCCGGGGCCAACGTCCTGACTTTC
TRBJ2-2,TRBV5-1,.,.,15,CASSLMASNTGELFF,TGCGCCAGCAGCTTGATGGCTTCGAACACCGGGGAGCTGTTTTTT
TRBJ2-7,TRBV5-6,.,few,15,CASSSPGQNPYEQYF,TGTGCCAGCAGCTCGCCGGGACAAAACCCCTACGAGCAGTACTTC
TRBJ2-4,TRBV5-1,.,few,15,CASSLDMGVGNIQYF,TGCGCCAGCAGCTTGGACATGGGAGTGGGAAACATTCAGTACTTC
TRBJ1-2,TRBV5-1,.,.,17,CASSPEGRPELEDGYTF,TGCGCCAGCAGCCCGGAGGGCAGGCCCGAGTTAGAGGATGGCTACACCTTC